The clone carrying this T cell receptor (beta chain) was seen just once. This record belongs to a study of shared clonotypes between healthy human individuals. The CDR3 consists of 15 residues. V shed 3 bases and J 5 bases; nucleotides not matched to a gene: 6. Germline V CDR1 and CDR2: SGHRS, YFSETQ. Generated by immunoSEQ multiplex PCR, the TCRdb table keeps only in-frame clones and is missing some. Seen here are 950,000 to 1,300,000 clones, 65% to 75% observed once, and the top ten hold approximately 1.5%. Material: memory CD4+ T cells sorted from blood. Subset given: CD45RA-negative fraction. The chain couples TRBV5-1 to TRBJ2-1, with 9 bases identical to TRBD2. The receptor comes from a young man in good health. CDR3 nucleotide sequence: TGCGCCAGCAGCTCTAGCGGGGCCCGTAACAATGAGCAGTTCTTC. Translation gives CASSSSGARNNEQFF.